The present T cell receptor beta chain was sequenced within a study of cytomegalovirus exposure and HLA in healthy donors. Study observations and caveats: Subsequent analysis of the approximately 110 validation repertoires found a tendency for first-cohort TCR clusters to co-occur. Reportedly, cytomegalovirus status was diagnosed with high sensitivity and specificity.

Points on this clone: Its antigen is as yet unknown.

The table came from immunoSEQ multiplex PCR; TCRdb's copy has only in-frame clones and leaves some out. The table includes around 110,000 clones, 88% detected once. This receptor was identified in a woman aged 18-35 years in good health and CMV-seropositive. Material: PBMCs.

The CDR3 DNA follows: TGTGCCAGCAGTTTCGTTCGGGGGAGCATCGAGCAGTACTTC. Translation: CASSFVRGSIEQYF. This rearrangement joins TRBV27 to TRBJ2-7; D is possibly TRBD2 (6 bases). Trimming removed 3 bases at V and 6 bases at J, with 15 bases between. Per the germline V gene, CDR1 is MNHEY and CDR2 is SMNVEV (reference sequence). This CDR3 has 14 amino acids.